Listed here are 12 T cell receptor beta chains from one sample, sequenced in a study of blood T cell repertoires in COVID-19. Method: immunoSEQ multiplex PCR; TCRdb's copy keeps in-frame clones and lacks some. Here the sample spans tens of thousands of clones, roughly 90% being singletons. The sample was peripheral blood. These TCRs come from a male donor with acute or convalescent COVID-19.

This sequence joins TRBV28 and TRBJ2-3; possible D gene TRBD1, 5 bases. Germline CDR1 and CDR2: MDHEN and SYDVKM. The V end was cut by 2 bases, the J end by 0 bases, with 6 bases between. The CDR3 contains 14 residues. This CDR3 reads CASSLGASTDTQYF. The CDR3 bases are TGTGCCAGCAGTTTAGGGGCTAGCACAGATACGCAGTATTTT.

The V gene is TRBV9, the J gene TRBJ2-3, with D possibly matching TRBD2 (6 bases). The V end was cut by 3 bases, the J end by 4 bases, with 18 bases between. Looked up from germline, CDR1 is SGDLS and CDR2 is YYNGEE. This CDR3 spans 16 amino acids. For the CDR3, the DNA is TGTGCCAGCAGCGGCCCCCCGGGGTGGGGGGCAGATACGCAGTATTTT. Translating it yields CASSGPPGWGADTQYF.

The chain combines TRBV3-1 (or the pseudogene TRBV3-2) with TRBJ1-4; D might be TRBD1 (6 bases). In germline, CDR1 is LGHDT, CDR2 YNNKEL (reference sequence). Trimming removed 5 bases from V and 1 base from J, with 11 bases in between. The CDR3 loop spans 15 amino acids. This CDR3 reads CASSKGGQTNEKLFF. The CDR3 nucleotides are TGTGCCAGCAGCAAAGGGGGACAAACTAATGAAAAACTGTTTTTT.

In its sample, this clone was seen once. The rearrangement links TRBV5-4 to TRBJ2-4; D might be TRBD2 (6 bases). CDR3 length: 16 amino acids. Germline V gene data show CDR1 as SGHNT and CDR2 as YYREEE (reference sequence). The germline V and J ends were trimmed by 9 bases and 0 bases, with 19 bases remaining between them. The chain's CDR3 is CATSPGVDIAKNIQYF. CDR3 coding DNA: TGTGCCACCTCCCCGGGGGTCGATATAGCCAAAAACATTCAGTACTTC.

The rearrangement links TRBV6-1 to TRBJ1-1; possible D gene TRBD1, 6 bases. The germline gives CDR1 MNHNS, CDR2 SASEGT. CDR3 size: 13 residues. Between the trimmed V and J ends, which lost 5 bases and 5 bases, there was a span of 12 bases. CDR3 residues: CASSKQGGTEAFF. In nucleotides, the CDR3 is TGTGCCAGCAGTAAACAGGGAGGGACTGAAGCTTTCTTT.

The chain combines TRBV6-4 with TRBJ2-2; 10 bases are shared with TRBD2. Germline assignment: CDR1 MRHNA and CDR2 SNTAGT. This CDR3 has 14 amino acids. Trimming removed 10 bases from V and 1 base from J; junction bases left unmatched: 3. CDR3 in DNA: TGTGCCACTAGACTAGCGGGGAACACCGGGGAGCTGTTTTTT. Residues: CATRLAGNTGELFF.

The rearrangement joins TRBV6-2 or TRBV6-3 to TRBJ1-2; D is unresolved. The V end lost 6 bases, the J end lost 0 bases, and 14 bases lay between the germline ends. CDR3 length: 15 residues. Per germline, CDR1 MNHEY and CDR2 SVGEGT. DNA for the CDR3: TGTGCCAGCAGCTCACATTTATCCTCTAACTATGGCTACACCTTC. Its protein product is CASSSHLSSNYGYTF.

About this clone: Distinct nucleotide sequences in the sample also encode this CDR3. In DNA form, the CDR3 reads TGTGCCTGGAGTGTACGGGGGAGTAGGAATTCACCCCTCCACTTT. This encodes CAWSVRGSRNSPLHF. V gene TRBV30 combines with J gene TRBJ1-6, with D perhaps matching TRBD1 (5 bases). Deletions cut 0 bases from V and 7 bases from J, with 13 bases between. The CDR3 loop spans 15 amino acids. Germline CDR1 reads GTSNPN; CDR2 reads SVGIG (reference sequence).

The J gene is TRBJ2-4, the V gene TRBV18; D may be TRBD1 (6 bases). The V and J ends lost 5 bases and 0 bases respectively, with 14 bases between them. From germline, CDR1 is KGHSH and CDR2 LQKENI. This CDR3 spans 16 amino acids. Here the CDR3 reads CASSTGQSLAKNIQYF. The CDR3 coding sequence is TGTGCCAGCTCAACAGGGCAATCACTAGCCAAAAACATTCAGTACTTC.

The rearrangement uses TRBV27 and TRBJ2-3; perhaps TRBD2 as D (5 bases). V was pared by 2 bases and J by 3 bases, with 12 bases between. There are 15 residues in the CDR3. Germline CDR1 is MNHEY and CDR2 is SMNVEV (reference sequence). CDR3 DNA: TGTGCCAGCAGTTTAGTGGTTACTAGGACAGATACGCAGTATTTT. Protein sequence: CASSLVVTRTDTQYF.

The chain employs TRBV7-2 and TRBJ2-3; 8 bases map to TRBD1. The V segment lost 0 bases and the J segment 10 bases; nucleotides outside the gene matches: 9. The CDR3 is 15 residues long. Germline lookup yields CDR1 SGHTA and CDR2 FQGNSA. This chain's CDR3 is CASSLAPGGLGPQYF. The CDR3 DNA reads as TGTGCCAGCAGCTTAGCCCCAGGGGGCCTGGGTCCGCAGTATTTT.

The chain links TRBV11-2 to TRBJ2-1; 14 nucleotides agree with TRBD2. CDR1 SGHAT and CDR2 FQNNGV come from the germline V gene. The trim removed 5 bases at V and 5 bases at J, leaving 8 bases unmatched. The CDR3 extends over 17 amino acids. The CDR3 region has the DNA TGTGCCAGCAGCCCTAGGACTAGCGGGGGGTCACACAATGAGCAGTTCTTC. Translated: CASSPRTSGGSHNEQFF. The full variable domain, its missing parts supplied by reference TRBV11-2 and TRBJ2-1, is EAGVAQSPRYKIIEKRQSVAFWCNPISGHATLYWYQQILGQGPKLLIQFQNNGVVDDSQLPKDRFSAERLKGVDSTLKIQPAKLEDSAVYLCASSPRTSGGSHNEQFFGPGTRLTVL.